These T cell receptor beta chains were read from a single sample in a study of molecular identifiers for immune sequencing clone quantification. In TCRdb, the PCR reads were re-called with MiXCR into one record per CDR3 protein. The data show over 600,000 distinct CDR3 sequences, just under 20% seen once. Sequencing used naive CD8+ T cells from blood, with Jurkat cell RNA spiked in. The receptors come from a human donor in good health. Some libraries in this study had Jurkat cell RNA spiked in. Each CDR3 is given with its conserved first and last residue. The order of the fields is CDR3 protein, CDR3 DNA, V gene, clone size, D gene, J gene. D genes are given only for firm matches. Not all rows give a size; the values are once, few, many and, for expanded clones, a class.

CASSFNRDNQPQHF TGTGCCAGCAGCTTCAACCGGGACAATCAGCCCCAGCATTTT TRBV11-2 many - TRBJ1-5
CASALMGGNKYEQYF TGTGCTAGTGCCCTGATGGGGGGAAATAAATACGAGCAGTACTTC TRBV12-5 - - TRBJ2-7
CASSESRGRIYEQYF TGTGCCAGCAGTGAGTCCAGGGGGCGAATCTACGAGCAGTACTTC TRBV6-5 many TRBD1 TRBJ2-7
CAIEHREYEQYF TGTGCCATTGAGCACAGAGAGTACGAGCAGTACTTC TRBV7-9 many - TRBJ2-7
CASSPPGAGLFTEAFF TGTGCCAGCAGCCCCCCCGGCGCAGGGCTTTTCACTGAAGCTTTCTTT TRBV5-6 many - TRBJ1-1
CASSLTGIRTEAFF TGTGCCAGCAGTCTCACAGGGATCCGCACTGAAGCTTTCTTT TRBV6-5 many - TRBJ1-1
CASSSWEGLGYGYTF TGTGCCAGCAGCTCCTGGGAGGGCCTTGGGTATGGCTACACCTTC TRBV11-2 - - TRBJ1-2
CASSQVDTDMNTEAFF TGCGCCAGCAGCCAGGTAGACACTGACATGAACACTGAAGCTTTCTTT TRBV4-1 many - TRBJ1-1
CTSSVGTSGYNEQFF TGTACCAGCTCCGTAGGGACTAGCGGATACAATGAGCAGTTCTTC TRBV7-3 - TRBD2 TRBJ2-1
CASSRQPLLNTEAFF TGTGCCAGCAGTCGACAGCCTTTACTGAACACTGAAGCTTTCTTT TRBV7-8 many - TRBJ1-1
CASSYQGASEAFF TGTGCCAGCAGTTATCAGGGCGCGTCTGAAGCTTTCTTT TRBV27 many - TRBJ1-1
CASSRGMAGGQTDTQYF TGTGCCAGTAGTAGGGGAATGGCGGGGGGGCAAACAGATACGCAGTATTTT TRBV19 many TRBD2 TRBJ2-3
CASCSGLSSYEQYF TGTGCCAGCTGTTCAGGGCTCAGCTCCTACGAGCAGTACTTC TRBV6-2/TRBV6-3 - - TRBJ2-7
CSVSTGEWEKLFF TGCAGCGTTTCCACAGGGGAGTGGGAAAAACTGTTTTTT TRBV29-1 many TRBD1 TRBJ1-4
CASSQALLGSYEQYF TGTGCCAGCAGCCAAGCCCTACTAGGCTCCTACGAGCAGTACTTC TRBV14 few - TRBJ2-7
CASSYTSSDTQYF TGTGCCAGCAGTTACACCTCCTCAGATACGCAGTATTTT TRBV6-5 many - TRBJ2-3
CASSFGIGTGDTGELFF TGTGCCAGCAGCTTTGGGATTGGGACGGGAGATACCGGGGAGCTGTTTTTT TRBV5-4 many - TRBJ2-2
CASSPRPGQTYEQYF TGCGCCAGCAGCCCCCGGCCGGGACAGACCTACGAGCAGTACTTC TRBV5-1 few TRBD1 TRBJ2-7
CSVAWTSGIDTQYF TGCAGCGTTGCATGGACTAGCGGGATAGATACGCAGTATTTT TRBV29-1 many TRBD2 TRBJ2-3
CASSVEGLETDTQYF TGTGCCAGCAGCGTAGAGGGACTAGAGACAGATACGCAGTATTTT TRBV9 many TRBD2 TRBJ2-3
CASSVYQGGGTDTQYF TGTGCCAGCAGCGTATACCAGGGCGGCGGGACAGATACGCAGTATTTT TRBV9 many - TRBJ2-3
CASSLDDVSSYNEQFF TGTGCCAGCAGCTTAGATGATGTCAGCTCCTACAATGAGCAGTTCTTC TRBV7-3 - - TRBJ2-1
CASSVTGGVGANVLTF TGTGCCAGCAGTGTAACAGGGGGCGTTGGGGCCAACGTCCTGACTTTC TRBV27 many TRBD1 TRBJ2-6
CASSYSIALDGDTQYF TGTGCCAGCAGTTACTCGATCGCCCTAGACGGAGATACGCAGTATTTT TRBV6-5 many - TRBJ2-3
CASSWSSYNEQFF TGTGCCAGCAGCTGGAGCTCCTACAATGAGCAGTTCTTC TRBV7-2 many - TRBJ2-1
CASPTSRGPGNTIYF TGTGCCAGCCCTACGTCCCGAGGGCCTGGAAACACCATATATTTT TRBV7-9 many - TRBJ1-3
CASSIGYGTENEKLFF TGTGCCAGTAGTATCGGTTATGGGACAGAGAATGAAAAACTGTTTTTT TRBV19 - TRBD1 TRBJ1-4
CSAVDVDSYEQYF TGCAGCGCTGTTGACGTGGACTCCTACGAGCAGTACTTC TRBV29-1 - - TRBJ2-7
CASRVGTEALF TGTGCCAGCAGAGTGGGGACTGAAGCTCTCTTT TRBV6-5 - - TRBJ1-1
CASSTLTGGNTEAFF TGTGCCAGCAGTACCCTGACAGGGGGGAACACTGAAGCTTTCTTT TRBV6-6 - TRBD1 TRBJ1-1
CASSPDRSNQPQYF TGTGCCAGCAGCCCCGACAGGAGCAATCAGCCCCAGTATTTT TRBV6-2/TRBV6-3 once - TRBJ2-3
CASSPGTSGHYEQYF TGTGCCAGCAGCCCCGGGACTAGCGGGCACTACGAGCAGTACTTC TRBV3-1 few TRBD2 TRBJ2-7
CAWSVQPEAFF TGTGCCTGGAGTGTACAGCCTGAAGCTTTCTTT TRBV30 few - TRBJ1-1
CASSPGLAADTQYF TGTGCCAGCAGTCCCGGACTAGCCGCAGATACGCAGTATTTT TRBV27 many TRBD2 TRBJ2-3
CASSLPLRGGPDTQYF TGTGCCAGCAGTCTCCCCCTCCGGGGGGGCCCAGATACGCAGTATTTT TRBV7-9 many TRBD2 TRBJ2-3
CASSLYVATDTQYF TGTGCCAGCAGCTTATACGTAGCCACAGATACGCAGTATTTT TRBV7-2 many - TRBJ2-3
CSALDRNSYEQYF TGCAGCGCCCTGGACAGGAACTCCTACGAGCAGTACTTC TRBV29-1 many TRBD1 TRBJ2-7
CSARDLRSGEGWDIQYF TGCAGTGCTAGAGATCTCAGGTCAGGGGAAGGATGGGACATTCAGTACTTC TRBV20-1 many - TRBJ2-4
CATSDSEETQYF TGTGCCACCAGTGACAGTGAAGAGACCCAGTACTTC TRBV24-1 many - TRBJ2-5
CASSILSDSGNTIYF TGTGCCAGTAGTATTCTTTCCGACTCTGGAAACACCATATATTTT TRBV19 - - TRBJ1-3
CASSLDPSTGDEQYF TGTGCCAGCAGTTTAGATCCTTCGACAGGCGACGAGCAGTACTTC TRBV27 - - TRBJ2-7
CASSPVGGPTEKLFF TGTGCCAGCAGTCCAGTAGGAGGGCCGACCGAAAAACTGTTTTTT TRBV6-1 many - TRBJ1-4
CATRDRAYTEAFF TGTGCCACCAGAGACCGGGCCTACACTGAAGCTTTCTTT TRBV24-1 many - TRBJ1-1
CASSPSGGSQETQYF TGTGCCAGTAGTCCCAGCGGGGGGTCCCAAGAGACCCAGTACTTC TRBV19 few TRBD2 TRBJ2-5
CASSHLAGREQYF TGTGCCAGCAGCCATCTAGCGGGGAGGGAGCAGTACTTC TRBV7-2 many TRBD2 TRBJ2-7
CASSVGVQDPDTQYF TGTGCCAGCAGCGTAGGGGTTCAGGACCCAGATACGCAGTATTTT TRBV9 few - TRBJ2-3
CASSTKDRGNNQPQHF TGTGCCAGCAGTACCAAGGACAGGGGGAACAATCAGCCCCAGCATTTT TRBV6-2/TRBV6-3 - TRBD1 TRBJ1-5
CASSQSVLEFDEQYF TGCGCCAGCAGCCAATCGGTACTAGAGTTCGACGAGCAGTACTTC TRBV4-3 few - TRBJ2-7
CARLDPPNNEQFF TGTGCCAGGCTGGACCCGCCAAACAATGAGCAGTTCTTC TRBV2 few - TRBJ2-1
CISVPAAQAARNEKLFF TGTATCTCCGTGCCAGCAGCCCAGGCCGCGCGTAATGAAAAACTGTTTTTT TRBV7-5 - - TRBJ1-4
CASSEQGSSYNEQFF TGTGCCAGCAGCGAACAGGGAAGCTCCTACAATGAGCAGTTCTTC TRBV9 - - TRBJ2-1
CASSLSGTAGNTIYF TGTGCCAGCAGTTTATCGGGGACTGCTGGAAACACCATATATTTT TRBV27 many - TRBJ1-3
CASSYGQGSANVLTF TGTGCCAGCAGCTACGGACAGGGATCTGCCAACGTCCTGACTTTC TRBV14 - TRBD1 TRBJ2-6
CASNLDYNEQFF TGTGCCAGCAACCTAGACTACAATGAGCAGTTCTTC TRBV5-6 many - TRBJ2-1